Following are 27 T cell receptor beta chains from one sample sequenced in a study of T cells in Graves' hyperthyroidism and ophthalmopathy. Amplification targeted TCR beta CDR3 regions from RNA transcripts. First-round RT-PCR of the TCR CDR3 relied on the HTBI primer set. MiXCR, applied by TCRdb to the multiplex PCR reads, yields one record per CDR3 protein. The data show 500,000 to 650,000 distinct CDR3 sequences, 46% seen once. The sample comprised peripheral blood or thyroid tissue (not recorded which). The receptor source for this set is an adult woman with Graves' disease, either hyperthyroidism or ophthalmopathy (not recorded which).

The CDR3 region has the DNA TGTGCCAGCAGTGAAGTGGGACAGAGCTCCTACGAGCAGTACTTC. Protein product: CASSEVGQSSYEQYF. The genes are TRBV19 and TRBJ2-7, with 7 bases matching TRBD1. CDR1 is LNHDA and CDR2 is SQIVND in the germline V gene (reference sequence). The CDR3 extends over 15 amino acids. V gave up 9 bases and J gave up 0 bases; unmatched junction bases: 11.

V is TRBV29-1 and J is TRBJ2-7; D gene ambiguous. V shed 4 bases and J shed 0 bases, with 7 bases lying between them. The germline V gene encodes CDR1 SQVTM and CDR2 ANQGSEA. This CDR3 is 12 amino acids long. The CDR3 coding sequence is TGCAGCGTTGTTGGGCCCTCCTACGAGCAGTACTTC. This translates into CSVVGPSYEQYF.

This clonotype showed up many times. V and J are TRBV15 and TRBJ1-5; D uncertain. This CDR3 region has 14 residues. V lost 8 bases and J 0 bases, leaving 11 bases between the germline ends. Germline V lookup: CDR1 LNHNV, CDR2 YYDKDF (reference sequence). The CDR3 spells CATHLGYSNQPQHF. CDR3 bases: TGTGCCACCCACCTCGGGTATAGCAATCAGCCCCAGCATTTT.

This clonotype appeared many times. The chain is built from TRBV2 and TRBJ2-5, with 12 bases fitting TRBD1. The CDR3 is made up of 12 amino acids. V trimming: 4 bases; J trimming: 11 bases; junction bases outside the gene matches: 2. CDR1 is SNHLY, CDR2 FYNNEI, per germline. CDR3 loop: CASSGGQGAQYF. In nucleotides, the CDR3 is TGTGCCAGCAGTGGGGGACAGGGGGCACAGTACTTC.

V is TRBV29-1 and J is TRBJ2-7, with TRBD1 matching 8 bases. Trimming took 8 bases from V and 5 from J; bases not matched to a gene: 5. CDR3 size: 11 residues. Germline CDR1 SQVTM, CDR2 ANQGSEA. The CDR3 loop reads CSISQGDEQYF. For the CDR3, the DNA is TGCAGCATTTCACAGGGGGACGAGCAGTACTTC.

This clonotype appeared many times. V gene TRBV29-1 combines with J gene TRBJ1-1; 7 nucleotides align to TRBD1. The CDR3 sequence is 13 residues long. Losses at the gene ends were 5 bases for V and 7 bases for J; bases not matched to a gene: 10. Germline lookup yields CDR1 SQVTM and CDR2 ANQGSEA. Written as DNA, the CDR3 is TGCAGCGTTCGGTCGACAGGGAGCTTTGAAGCTTTCTTT. Its protein is CSVRSTGSFEAFF.

This clonotype turned up a few times. The J gene is TRBJ1-1, the V gene TRBV15; TRBD1 matches at 8 bases. Trimming at V came to 8 bases and at J to 6 bases, leaving 8 bases not matched to a gene. This CDR3 contains 13 residues. Germline CDR1 is LNHNV and CDR2 is YYDKDF (reference sequence). The CDR3 region is CATADRASAEAFF. The DNA of the CDR3 is TGTGCCACCGCGGACAGGGCGTCTGCTGAAGCTTTCTTT.

The chain uses TRBV5-1 and TRBJ2-7; TRBD1 aligns across 8 bases. The germline CDR1 and CDR2 sequences are SGHRS and YFSETQ. V lost 3 bases, J lost 9 bases, and 5 bases stayed unmatched. The CDR3 totals 12 residues. CDR3 region: CASSSSGTGQYF. In DNA form, the CDR3 reads TGCGCCAGCAGCTCCTCCGGGACAGGGCAGTACTTC.

This rearrangement joins TRBV6-5 to TRBJ2-5; D is unresolved. V was cut by 4 bases and J by 1 base, with 10 bases left in between. The CDR3 consists of 14 residues. The V gene's germline CDR1 is MNHEY and CDR2 SVGAGI. Here the CDR3 DNA reads TGTGCCAGCAGTTTGCCCAGCTTCCAAGAGACCCAGTACTTC. It codes for CASSLPSFQETQYF.

This clonotype has at least ten counts. The rearrangement uses TRBV7-2 and TRBJ2-7, with 11 bases lining up with TRBD2. Germline-derived CDR1 and CDR2 are SGHTA and FQGNSA. V was clipped by 3 bases and J by 3 bases; unmatched bases: 7. CDR3 length: 16 residues. CDR3 in amino acids: CASSFKGLAAIYEQYF. The CDR3 DNA sequence: TGTGCCAGCAGCTTCAAGGGACTAGCGGCCATCTACGAGCAGTACTTC.

This clonotype occurred many times. The V and J genes are TRBV29-1 and TRBJ1-1, with a weak D call TRBD1 (6 bases). The V end was cut by 7 bases, the J end by 0 bases, with 12 bases between. The CDR3 spans 13 residues. The germline V gene has CDR1 SQVTM and CDR2 ANQGSEA. The CDR3: CSGKGHLNTEAFF. CDR3 nucleotide sequence: TGCAGCGGGAAGGGACATCTGAACACTGAAGCTTTCTTT.

This clonotype was found once. The chain couples TRBV29-1 to TRBJ1-1, with 9 nucleotides matching TRBD1. This CDR3 contains 16 residues. With V trimmed by 7 bases and J by 1 base, 13 bases remained unmatched. Germline assignment: CDR1 SQVTM and CDR2 ANQGSEA. The CDR3 sequence is CSATLTTGGRNTEAFF. Here the CDR3 DNA reads TGCAGCGCCACCCTTACGACAGGGGGTAGGAACACTGAAGCTTTCTTT.

As concerns this clonotype: This clone may be a read error of a much larger clone one base away. Likely a read error: the CDR3 ends without its conserved phenylalanine or tryptophan. The chain employs TRBV20-1 and TRBJ2-7; 9 bases are a match to TRBD2. V lost 5 bases and J lost 3; bases outside the gene matches: 8. The CDR3 contains 14 residues. Germline loops: CDR1 DFQATT, CDR2 SNEGSKA (reference sequence). The CDR3 spells CSAARTSAHYEQYL. The CDR3 DNA is TGCAGTGCTGCTAGGACTAGCGCTCACTACGAGCAGTACCTC.

This clonotype was detected ten times or more. The V call is TRBV2, the J call TRBJ2-5; D possibly corresponds to TRBD2 (7 bases). V shed 6 bases and J shed 1 base, with 12 bases lying between them. Germline CDR1 SNHLY, CDR2 FYNNEI. The CDR3 spans 14 residues. The CDR3 sequence: CASSRGLLQETQYF. In nucleotides, the CDR3 is TGTGCCAGCAGCAGGGGACTACTCCAAGAGACCCAGTACTTC.

The chain joins TRBV28 to TRBJ1-5, with D possibly being TRBD1 (5 bases). Germline loops: CDR1 MDHEN, CDR2 SYDVKM. V shed 8 bases and J shed 3 bases, with 14 bases lying between them. The CDR3 spans 14 residues. DNA for the CDR3: TGTGCCAGCGGTCCGGGACGGGTCAATCAGCCCCAGCATTTT. Translating it yields CASGPGRVNQPQHF.

This clonotype was picked up a small number of times. The CDR3 region has the DNA TGTGCCAGCACCCCTATACCCGGGAAGGGGCAAGGGGGTGGCTACACCTTC. Translating gives CASTPIPGKGQGGGYTF. The chain recombines TRBV28 with TRBJ1-2; weak D call: TRBD1 (6 bases). V was cut by 7 bases and J by 7 bases, with 28 bases left in between. The CDR3 length is 17 residues. Germline CDR1 is MDHEN and CDR2 is SYDVKM.

This clonotype was observed a handful of times. The V call is TRBV24-1, the J call TRBJ2-2, with D perhaps matching TRBD1 (6 bases). Germline V gene data show CDR1 as KGHDR and CDR2 as SFDVKD. V shed 10 bases and J shed 5 bases, with 10 bases lying between them. CDR3 length equals 12 residues. The CDR3 sequence: CATIGQTGELFF. CDR3 DNA: TGTGCCACTATAGGACAGACCGGGGAGCTGTTTTTT.

The CDR3 DNA follows: TGTGCCAGCAGCTCGAACTTGGGCACCGGGGAGCTGTTTTTT. It translates to CASSSNLGTGELFF. This sequence joins TRBV11-2 and TRBJ2-2; D uncertain. Germline CDR1 reads SGHAT; CDR2 reads FQNNGV. CDR3 size: 14 residues. Trimming removed 4 bases at V and 4 bases at J, with 10 bases between.

This clonotype has a handful of counts. The gene calls are TRBV30 and TRBJ1-5, with D tentatively TRBD1 (6 bases). The germline V and J ends were trimmed by 4 bases and 6 bases, with 13 bases remaining between them. The CDR3 is 13 residues long. Germline V gene sequence: CDR1 GTSNPN, CDR2 SVGIG (reference sequence). CDR3 in amino acids: CAWKGGGSQPQHF. Written as DNA, the CDR3 is TGTGCCTGGAAAGGGGGTGGAAGTCAGCCCCAGCATTTT. The full variable domain, with the rest looked up from reference TRBV30 and TRBJ1-5, is SQTIHQWPATLVQPVGSPLSLECTVEGTSNPNLYWYRQAAGRGLQLLFYSVGIGQISSEVPQNLSASRPQDRQFILSSKKLLLSDSGFYLCAWKGGGSQPQHFGDGTRLSIL.

The table lists this clonotype with many counts. This chain uses TRBV20-1 with TRBJ2-7; D is unresolved. CDR1 and CDR2 from the germline V gene are DFQATT and SNEGSKA (reference sequence). V dropped 6 bases and J dropped 1 base, with 13 bases sitting between them. The CDR3 extends over 13 amino acids. The CDR3 DNA reads TGCAGTGCCGCGGTTCTCTTATCCTACGAGCAGTACTTC. It encodes CSAAVLLSYEQYF.

V gene TRBV19 combines with J gene TRBJ2-7, with 14 bases aligning to TRBD2. Germline V gene data show CDR1 as LNHDA and CDR2 as SQIVND (reference sequence). J lost 6 bases, V lost 5 bases, and 9 bases had no gene match. This CDR3 is 16 amino acids long. CDR3 DNA sequence: TGTGCCAGTAGTGTACCGGGACTAGCGGGAGTGGGCGAGCAGTACTTC. Residues: CASSVPGLAGVGEQYF.

The chain carries TRBV7-6 and TRBJ2-5, with TRBD1 matching 7 bases. V was pared by 5 bases and J by 2 bases, with 8 bases of the junction left unmatched. The CDR3 consists of 15 residues. In germline, CDR1 is SGHVS, CDR2 FNYEAQ. CDR3 in amino acids: CASSAGQVVQETQYF. CDR3 nucleotide sequence: TGTGCCAGCAGCGCAGGACAGGTGGTACAAGAGACCCAGTACTTC.

This clonotype was seen once. The DNA for the CDR3 is TGTGCCAGTACGGACGGGACAGACACTGAAGCTTTCTTT. The encoded protein is CASTDGTDTEAFF. V gene TRBV19 combines with J gene TRBJ1-1; 7 bases match TRBD1. CDR1 is LNHDA and CDR2 is SQIVND in the germline V gene (reference sequence). The CDR3 spans 13 residues. With 7 bases clipped from V and 3 bases from J, the junction kept 5 bases outside the gene matches.

The table lists this clonotype with many counts. The rearrangement links TRBV20-1 to TRBJ1-5; 9 bases line up with TRBD1. The V and J ends lost 4 bases and 7 bases, in that order; junction bases with no gene match: 11. The CDR3 is made up of 15 amino acids. Germline V gene sequence: CDR1 DFQATT, CDR2 SNEGSKA (reference sequence). Written as DNA, the CDR3 is TGCAGTGCTACTTCTTACGGGACAGGGAACCAGCCCCAGCATTTT. It codes for CSATSYGTGNQPQHF.

In its sample, this clonotype was seen many times. This chain joins TRBV28 and TRBJ1-6; D not resolved. The CDR3 is 14 amino acids. CDR1 MDHEN and CDR2 SYDVKM come from the germline V gene. Trimming removed 6 bases from V and 10 bases from J, with 16 bases in between. The CDR3 DNA is TGTGCCAGCAGGTTGACTGGGATGAGATCACCCCTCCACTTT. It is translated as CASRLTGMRSPLHF.

CDR3 DNA sequence: TGTGCCAGTAGTTCCGGGGGCGCATCTGGCTACACCTTC. The encoded protein is CASSSGGASGYTF. This sequence joins TRBV19 and TRBJ1-2; TRBD1 might be the D (6 bases). CDR1 is LNHDA, CDR2 SQIVND, per germline (reference sequence). The CDR3 extends over 13 amino acids. V gave up 5 bases and J gave up 7 bases, with 14 bases separating them.

This clonotype was counted a few times. The CDR3 DNA sequence: TGTGCCAGCAGCCACCGGGACACCGGCTACGAGCAGTACTTC. Encoded protein: CASSHRDTGYEQYF. The V and J genes are TRBV7-9 and TRBJ2-7, with D possibly being TRBD1 (6 bases). Germline V gives CDR1 SEHNR, CDR2 FQNEAQ (reference sequence). The V end lost 5 bases, the J end lost 3 bases, and 14 bases lay between the germline ends. The CDR3 sequence is 14 residues long.